The present entry profiles one T cell receptor beta chain with its context. Its antigen is currently unknown. The data belong to a study of post-analysis software for immune sequencing data. Overall study context: The disease courses spanned relapsing-remitting, secondary progressive and progressive-relapsing forms of multiple sclerosis. General study results and limits: Among multiple sclerosis patients, normalized Chao1 diversity was significantly below that of controls. Controls had lower frequencies than patients of about 5 TRBV segments, which included TRBV5-6, TRBV5-1 and TRBV20-1.

Every TCR beta cDNA library bore unique molecular identifiers. Input populations of roughly 1 to 11 million T cells gave rise to about 480,000 cDNA molecules. Via MiXCR, TCRdb re-called the PCR reads, giving one row per CDR3 protein. The table records fewer than 600,000 distinct CDR3 sequences, roughly 45% of them present only once. The CDR3 contains 15 residues. The germline V and J ends were trimmed by 0 bases and 0 bases, with 8 bases remaining between them. Germline V CDR1 and CDR2: SGDLS, YYNGEE. The origin of this receptor is a girl under 18 with multiple sclerosis. Sequencing was done on a sample of blood. The chain combines TRBV9 with TRBJ2-3; D gene unclear. The CDR3 DNA reads TGTGCCAGCAGCGTAGCAGCTACTAGCACAGATACGCAGTATTTT. As protein: CASSVAATSTDTQYF.